This T cell receptor (beta chain) is drawn from a study of CD8 T cells in ankylosing spondylitis. The study, taken as a whole, reports: In ankylosing spondylitis patients, matched synovial fluid reportedly showed significant enrichment of disease-linked clones. Blood from ankylosing spondylitis patients appeared to carry a characteristic roughly 8-variant TCR beta motif. Past studies reported some motif variants in reactive arthritis synovial fluid and blood. Clones linked to disease, bearing a CD8+ phenotype, were relatively rare in peripheral blood.

Researchers built TCR beta libraries using quantitative 5'-RACE with molecular barcodes. A single record per CDR3 protein comes from TCRdb applying MiXCR to the 5' RACE reads. The sample records some 130,000 distinct CDR3 sequences, under 20% being singletons. This clonotype was observed a few times. Its antigen is currently unknown. CDR1 SGHRS and CDR2 YFSETQ come from the germline V gene. With V trimmed by 4 bases and J by 1 base, 15 bases remained unmatched. The CDR3 contains 18 residues. This TCR derives from a male donor with ankylosing spondylitis. V is TRBV5-1 and J is TRBJ2-7, with 9 bases lining up with TRBD2. Sequenced sample: blood, either unsorted or a sorted T cell fraction (not recorded which). The CDR3: CASSPEGAGGSWSYEQYF. DNA of the CDR3: TGCGCCAGCAGCCCCGAGGGGGCGGGAGGGAGCTGGTCCTACGAGCAGTACTTC.